The 10 T cell receptor beta chains reported below all come from one sample, sequenced in a study of OX40 agonist ivuxolimab in advanced cancers. Repertoires were generated with immunoSEQ multiplex PCR, while TCRdb's copy carries only in-frame clones and drops some. The table has 60,000 to 65,000 clones, approximately 84% seen once; the top ten hold around 10%. This material consisted of CD4+ or CD8+ T cells sorted from blood, taken in a trial of the OX40 agonist ivuxolimab. Receptor source: an adult with an advanced solid tumor such as melanoma, head and neck, liver or kidney cancer.

The CDR3 protein is CASSFPATNEKLFF. Here the CDR3 DNA reads TGTGCCAGCAGCTTTCCAGCAACTAATGAAAAACTGTTTTTT. This chain joins TRBV5-8 and TRBJ1-4; D unresolved. The germline V gene has CDR1 SGHTS and CDR2 YDEGEE. CDR3 length: 14 residues. The V end lost 2 bases, the J end lost 0 bases, and 5 bases lay between the germline ends.

This rearrangement joins TRBV7-3 to TRBJ2-3; 8 bases are shared with TRBD1. Germline values: CDR1 SGHTA, CDR2 FQGTGA. CDR3 length: 16 residues. V dropped 4 bases and J dropped 1; count of bases not matched to a gene: 7. The CDR3 protein is CASSSRDRRGTDTQYF. The CDR3, as DNA: TGTGCCAGCAGCTCCCGGGACAGGCGGGGCACAGATACGCAGTATTTT.

This chain connects TRBV18 to TRBJ2-7; 7 bases are shared with TRBD1. The CDR3 is 12 residues long. V lost 4 bases to trimming and J lost 5 bases; unmatched junction nucleotides: 2. CDR1 KGHSH and CDR2 LQKENI come from the germline V gene. CDR3 sequence: CASSRQGDEQYF. The DNA of the CDR3 is TGTGCCAGCTCACGACAGGGTGACGAGCAGTACTTC.

This clone has only a few counts. The genes are TRBV4-1 and TRBJ2-2, with TRBD1 matching over 9 bases. Losses at the gene ends were 5 bases for V and 1 base for J; bases not matched to a gene: 5. Per germline, CDR1 MGHRA and CDR2 YSYEKL. CDR3 length equals 16 residues. CDR3: CASSLSTGGNTGELFF. Here the CDR3 DNA reads TGCGCCAGCAGCTTATCGACAGGGGGGAACACCGGGGAGCTGTTTTTT.

This clone showed up just once. V and J are TRBV5-1 and TRBJ2-1, with a tentative D call TRBD2 (5 bases). This CDR3 is built from 15 residues. CDR1 SGHRS and CDR2 YFSETQ come from the germline V gene. Deletions cut 5 bases from V and 3 bases from J, with 15 bases between. CDR3 amino acids: CASRPGNLNYNEQFF. Written as DNA, the CDR3 is TGCGCCAGCAGACCGGGGAATTTGAACTACAATGAGCAGTTCTTC.

Only one count was recorded for this clone. The chain links TRBV5-1 to TRBJ2-2, with 7 bases fitting TRBD1. V trimming: 4 bases; J trimming: 0 bases; junction bases outside the gene matches: 6. Germline CDR1 and CDR2: SGHRS and YFSETQ. The CDR3 consists of 16 residues. CDR3 protein: CASSPGTDPNTGELFF. Here the CDR3 DNA reads TGCGCCAGCAGCCCAGGGACAGACCCGAACACCGGGGAGCTGTTTTTT.

This clone was observed a few times. The chain employs TRBV19 and TRBJ1-5; the D is unclear. The ends were cut back, 6 bases at V and 2 bases at J, with 14 bases in the middle. Germline CDR1 reads LNHDA; CDR2 reads SQIVND (reference sequence). There are 15 residues in the CDR3. The CDR3 coding sequence is TGTGCCAGTAGGCCTGTATCCAAAGGCAATCAGCCCCAGCATTTT. It translates to CASRPVSKGNQPQHF.

This clone has only one observation. In DNA, the CDR3 is TGTGCCAGCAGCCCTGCTAGGACAGGGGGAAACACCATATATTTT. It codes for CASSPARTGGNTIYF. The V call is TRBV9, the J call TRBJ1-3; 8 bases agree with TRBD1. Germline trimming cut 4 bases from V and 4 bases from J; bases unmatched to any gene: 7. Germline-derived CDR1 and CDR2 are SGDLS and YYNGEE. This CDR3 region has 15 residues. The complete variable domain, with remaining parts taken from reference TRBV9 and TRBJ1-3, reads DSGVTQTPKHLITATGQRVTLRCSPRSGDLSVYWYQQSLDQGLQFLIQYYNGEERAKGNILERFSAQQFPDLHSELNLSSLELGDSALYFCASSPARTGGNTIYFGEGSWLTVV.

The genes are TRBV7-2 and TRBJ1-3, with D perhaps TRBD1 (6 bases). From germline, CDR1 is SGHTA and CDR2 FQGNSA. CDR3 length: 16 amino acids. V dropped 1 base and J dropped 0 bases, with 10 bases sitting between them. The CDR3 DNA follows: TGTGCCAGCAGCTTAGGCACAGGGTTCTCTGGAAACACCATATATTTT. As protein: CASSLGTGFSGNTIYF.

Comment on this clone: Compared with germline, one end of the junction differs, possibly owing to a read error. V gene TRBV9 combines with J gene TRBJ1-2, with D possibly TRBD1 on 6 matching bases. The CDR3 has 15 residues. From germline, CDR1 is SGDLS and CDR2 YYNGEE. CDR3 DNA: TGTGCCAGCAGCCCTCGAACAGGGCCGCTGGATGGCTACGCCTTC. This gives the protein CASSPRTGPLDGYAF.